This TCR beta chain was observed in a study of response to subunit inactivated influenza vaccine. Study results and limitations: It was the authors' suggestion that each seasonal influenza vaccination recruits few new T cells.

Using its own MiXCR run on the RT-PCR reads, TCRdb lists one record per CDR3 protein. Among roughly 500,000 distinct CDR3 sequences, roughly 25% were seen once, and the ten largest hold 1.5% to 2%. This clonotype was detected a few times. Its antigen is still unknown. CDR1 is MNHEY, CDR2 SVGAGI, per germline. The CDR3 is 14 residues long. V lost 2 bases to trimming and J lost 5 bases, with 7 bases between them. The material sequenced was CD4+ T cells sorted from PBMCs, taken around 5 days after vaccination. The chain has TRBV6-5 and TRBJ1-6; weak D call: TRBD1 (6 bases). This TCR derives from a man aged 45-65 years who received an inactivated influenza vaccine. In DNA, the CDR3 is TGTGCCAGCAGTTACACAGGGAATAATTCACCCCTCCACTTT. Protein sequence: CASSYTGNNSPLHF.